One sample yielded the 5 T cell receptor beta chains listed below, sequenced in a study of blood T cell repertoires in COVID-19. Some clones are missing from TCRdb's copy, which holds only in-frame ones; the method was immunoSEQ multiplex PCR. The data contain roughly 260,000 clones, about four fifths of them singletons. What was sequenced was PBMCs or T cells enriched from blood (not recorded which). These receptors came from a woman in her 40s who had been exposed to COVID-19.

This chain joins TRBV7-9 and TRBJ1-2; the D gene is possibly TRBD1 (5 bases). CDR1 SEHNR and CDR2 FQNEAQ come from the germline V gene (reference sequence). The CDR3 has 14 residues. Between the trimmed V and J ends, which lost 6 bases and 4 bases, there was a span of 15 bases. CDR3 protein: CASSQAGETYGYTF. In DNA form, the CDR3 reads TGTGCCAGCAGTCAAGCGGGGGAGACCTATGGCTACACCTTC.

The chain couples TRBV18 to TRBJ2-5, with 7 bases matching TRBD2. The V gene's germline CDR1 is KGHSH and CDR2 LQKENI. CDR3 length: 14 amino acids. J gave up 5 bases and V 3 bases, and 6 bases lay outside the gene matches. The DNA for the CDR3 is TGTGCCAGCTCACCCAAGGGAGGGATGGAGACCCAGTACTTC. It specifies CASSPKGGMETQYF.

The chain employs TRBV6-6 and TRBJ2-1; weak D call: TRBD1 (7 bases). Germline assignment: CDR1 MNHNY and CDR2 SVGAGI (reference sequence). This CDR3 contains 13 residues. CDR3: CVGSGAPGGEQFF. The CDR3 DNA reads as TGTGTCGGGTCGGGGGCGCCAGGGGGTGAGCAGTTCTTC.

The chain recombines TRBV7-2 with TRBJ1-4, with D perhaps TRBD1 (5 bases). V was trimmed by 4 bases and J by 0 bases, leaving 12 bases between them. This CDR3 has 16 residues. Germline V gives CDR1 SGHTA, CDR2 FQGNSA. The CDR3 DNA reads TGTGCCAGCAGCTCCACCCGGGGGGCAACTAATGAAAAACTGTTTTTT. Translated: CASSSTRGATNEKLFF.

This chain uses TRBV5-1 with TRBJ1-1; D might be TRBD1 (6 bases). V was cut by 3 bases and J by 1 base, with 13 bases left in between. CDR3 size: 15 residues. Germline CDR1 reads SGHRS; CDR2 reads YFSETQ. Here the CDR3 reads CASSSGQRTNTEAFF. The CDR3 DNA is TGCGCCAGCAGCTCCGGACAGCGGACGAACACTGAAGCTTTCTTT.